These 17 T cell receptor beta chains were sequenced from one sample in a study of OX40 agonist ivuxolimab in advanced cancers. The assay was immunoSEQ multiplex PCR, and TCRdb's table has in-frame clones only and misses some. The sample holds about 19,000 clones, 80% to 95% seen once. This specimen was CD4+ or CD8+ T cells sorted from blood, taken in a trial of the OX40 agonist ivuxolimab. The receptors were gathered from an adult with an advanced solid tumor such as melanoma, head and neck, liver or kidney cancer.

This chain joins TRBV7-2 and TRBJ2-1, with 7 nucleotides matching TRBD1. With 4 bases clipped from V and 5 bases from J, the junction kept 5 bases outside the gene matches. The CDR3 totals 14 residues. Germline V CDR1 and CDR2: SGHTA, FQGNSA. For the CDR3, the DNA is TGTGCCAGCAGCTACATCACAGGGGACAATGAGCAGTTCTTC. Amino acids: CASSYITGDNEQFF. The complete variable domain, with remaining parts taken from reference TRBV7-2 and TRBJ2-1, reads GAGVSQSPSNKVTEKGKDVELRCDPISGHTALYWYRQSLGQGLEFLIYFQGNSAPDKSGLPSDRFSAERTGGSVSTLTIQRTQQEDSAVYLCASSYITGDNEQFFGPGTRLTVL.

V usage is TRBV30 and J usage is TRBJ2-7, with 14 bases lining up with TRBD2. This CDR3 spans 17 amino acids. Germline V gene data show CDR1 as GTSNPN and CDR2 as SVGIG (reference sequence). V shed 4 bases and J 0 bases; nucleotides not matched to a gene: 8. The CDR3 sequence: CAWNPGTSGSTSYEQYF. Written as DNA, the CDR3 is TGTGCCTGGAACCCCGGGACTAGCGGGAGTACCTCCTACGAGCAGTACTTC.

The chain employs TRBV7-9 and TRBJ1-6; a possible D gene is TRBD1 (5 bases). The CDR3 consists of 17 residues. The V end lost 7 bases, the J end lost 9 bases, and 25 bases lay between the germline ends. Per germline, CDR1 SEHNR and CDR2 FQNEAQ (reference sequence). Here the CDR3 reads CASTKTDSSPGGSPLHF. The CDR3 DNA sequence: TGTGCCAGCACCAAAACGGACTCTTCGCCTGGGGGTTCACCCCTCCACTTT.

The chain employs TRBV13 and TRBJ1-4, with TRBD1 matching 8 bases. Germline CDR1 PRHDT, CDR2 FYEKMQ (reference sequence). V trimming: 5 bases; J trimming: 5 bases; junction bases outside the gene matches: 4. The CDR3 is 14 amino acids. The CDR3 DNA is TGTGCCAGCAGCCGACAGGGGTGGAATGAAAAACTGTTTTTT. This codes for CASSRQGWNEKLFF.

This chain joins TRBV11-2 and TRBJ2-5; 11 nucleotides line up with TRBD2. Germline loops: CDR1 SGHAT, CDR2 FQNNGV. This CDR3 region has 17 residues. V lost 3 bases, J lost 4 bases, and 10 bases stayed unmatched. The CDR3 reads CASSFGVSGRERETQYF. The CDR3 nucleotides are TGTGCCAGCAGCTTTGGGGTTAGCGGGAGGGAAAGAGAGACCCAGTACTTC. Filled out from reference TRBV11-2 and TRBJ2-5, the complete variable domain reads EAGVAQSPRYKIIEKRQSVAFWCNPISGHATLYWYQQILGQGPKLLIQFQNNGVVDDSQLPKDRFSAERLKGVDSTLKIQPAKLEDSAVYLCASSFGVSGRERETQYFGPGTRLLVL.

The genes are TRBV28 and TRBJ2-7; D remains unclear. Trimming left V 7 bases short and J 2 bases short, with 12 bases between. Germline lookup yields CDR1 MDHEN and CDR2 SYDVKM. The CDR3 totals 13 residues. CDR3 bases: TGTGCCAGCACTAGGGCCCCAACCTACGAGCAGTACTTC. Amino acids: CASTRAPTYEQYF.

V is TRBV29-1 and J is TRBJ2-4, with D possibly being TRBD2 (5 bases). Germline CDR1 is SQVTM and CDR2 is ANQGSEA. The CDR3 runs 16 residues. V was shortened by 0 bases and J by 1 base, with 13 bases between the two germline ends. CDR3 sequence reads: CSVEDPGEGAKNIQYF. CDR3 sequence (DNA): TGCAGCGTTGAAGATCCCGGGGAAGGGGCCAAAAACATTCAGTACTTC.

This rearrangement joins TRBV4-1 to TRBJ2-7, with D possibly TRBD1 on 7 matching bases. The CDR3 is 16 residues long. Per the germline V gene, CDR1 is MGHRA and CDR2 is YSYEKL. Trimming removed 0 bases at V and 1 base at J, with 13 bases between. CDR3 sequence (DNA): TGCGCCAGCAGCCAAGATAAGACAGGGAGGTCCTACGAGCAGTACTTC. Translation gives CASSQDKTGRSYEQYF.

A single count supports this clone. One end of the junction varies from germline; a read error may be responsible. The rearrangement uses TRBV27 and TRBJ2-2, with TRBD2 as a possible D gene (6 bases). There are 13 residues in the CDR3. The germline V gene has CDR1 MNHEY and CDR2 SMNVEV (reference sequence). The CDR3 DNA reads TGTGCCAGCATCGGCGGGAACGCCGGGGAGCTGTTTTTT. Translating it yields CASIGGNAGELFF.

The V gene is TRBV7-3, the J gene TRBJ2-1; TRBD1 might be the D (5 bases). Germline V gives CDR1 SGHTA, CDR2 FQGTGA. The CDR3 totals 15 residues. V lost 0 bases and J lost 4, with 10 bases in between. The CDR3 coding sequence is TGTGCCAGCAGCTTAACGACCCCAGGGTACAATGAGCAGTTCTTC. Amino acids: CASSLTTPGYNEQFF.

J is TRBJ2-1 and V is TRBV7-2; TRBD1 agrees at 7 bases. Germline-derived CDR1 and CDR2 are SGHTA and FQGNSA. With V trimmed by 1 base and J by 4 bases, 10 bases remained unmatched. The CDR3 loop spans 17 amino acids. CDR3 nucleotides: TGTGCCAGCAGCTTAGTAGTGGGGACAGATCTGTACAATGAGCAGTTCTTC. Amino acids: CASSLVVGTDLYNEQFF.

The rearrangement uses TRBV28 and TRBJ1-1, with a weak D call TRBD1 (5 bases). Germline V CDR1 and CDR2: MDHEN, SYDVKM. V lost 8 bases and J lost 0, with 13 bases in between. The CDR3 is made up of 14 amino acids. The chain's CDR3 is CASRDFLMNTEAFF. The CDR3 DNA reads as TGTGCCAGCCGGGACTTCCTCATGAACACTGAAGCTTTCTTT.

This chain joins TRBV4-3 and TRBJ1-1, with D uncertain. The germline V gene encodes CDR1 LGHNA and CDR2 YSLEER. The V end lost 4 bases, the J end lost 0 bases, and 12 bases lay between the germline ends. CDR3 size: 15 residues. CDR3 loop: CASSLAIHMNTEAFF. In nucleotides, the CDR3 is TGCGCCAGCAGCCTGGCGATACACATGAACACTGAAGCTTTCTTT.

This chain connects TRBV7-9 to TRBJ2-1; D ambiguous. This CDR3 is 13 amino acids long. Per the germline V gene, CDR1 is SEHNR and CDR2 is FQNEAQ (reference sequence). V lost 4 bases and J lost 3, with 7 bases in between. CDR3 sequence (DNA): TGTGCCAGCAGCTCTCGCATCTACAATGAGCAGTTCTTC. It translates to CASSSRIYNEQFF.

The gene calls are TRBV27 and TRBJ2-3; 7 bases agree with TRBD2. Unmatched junction bases numbered 5, after V lost 2 bases and J lost 0 bases. Germline V CDR1 and CDR2: MNHEY, SMNVEV (reference sequence). The CDR3 spans 16 residues. The CDR3 DNA reads TGTGCCAGCAGTTTAGGTCTAGCGGCTAGCACAGATACGCAGTATTTT. Translating gives CASSLGLAASTDTQYF.

V and J are TRBV9 and TRBJ2-1; D uncertain. CDR1 is SGDLS and CDR2 is YYNGEE in the germline V gene. V shed 3 bases and J shed 7 bases, with 8 bases lying between them. This CDR3 is 12 amino acids long. The DNA for the CDR3 is TGTGCCAGCAGCGCTGACGGGAATGAGCAGTTCTTC. It codes for CASSADGNEQFF.

The table lists this clone with a count of one. The chain combines TRBV5-1 with TRBJ2-1, with 9 positions matching TRBD2. The CDR3 spans 16 residues. With 3 bases clipped from V and 12 bases from J, the junction kept 16 bases outside the gene matches. CDR1 and CDR2 (germline): SGHRS, YFSETQ. The CDR3 sequence is CASSSLAGSEMKGQFF. CDR3 DNA: TGCGCCAGCAGCTCGCTAGCGGGGAGCGAAATGAAGGGGCAGTTCTTC.